Below, 27 T cell receptor beta chains from the same sample are listed, as sequenced in a study of shared clonotypes between healthy human individuals. Data came from immunoSEQ multiplex PCR; TCRdb stores just in-frame clones and leaves some out. This sample carries 2.3 million or so clones, 85% to 95% of them seen once, and the ten largest clones take about 0.39%. Sequencing was done on a sample of naive CD4+ T cells from PBMCs. Subset defined: CD45RA+ positively selected. The receptors were gathered from a man aged 18 to 29 in good health. Some clones in this sample may be carry-over from other donors' samples.

The chain carries TRBV7-9 and TRBJ1-4, with D unresolved. CDR3 length equals 11 residues. Germline loops: CDR1 SEHNR, CDR2 FQNEAQ (reference sequence). Trimming shortened V by 2 bases and J by 7 bases, and 2 bases separated the two germline ends. DNA for the CDR3: TGTGCCAGCAGCTTAACTGAAAAACTGTTTTTT. It is translated as CASSLTEKLFF. The variable domain in full, completed from reference TRBV7-9 and TRBJ1-4, reads DTGVSQNPRHKITKRGQNVTFRCDPISEHNRLYWYRQTLGQGPEFLTYFQNEAQLEKSRLLSDRFSAERPKGSFSTLEIQRTEQGDSAMYLCASSLTEKLFFGSGTQLSVL.

The V gene is TRBV2, the J gene TRBJ1-4; tentatively, D is TRBD1 (5 bases). V gave up 6 bases and J gave up 3 bases, with 17 bases separating them. CDR3 length: 16 residues. The germline V gene has CDR1 SNHLY and CDR2 FYNNEI. The chain's CDR3 is CASSRHRSMANEKLFF. The CDR3 nucleotides read TGTGCCAGCAGCCGCCACAGGTCTATGGCTAATGAAAAACTGTTTTTT.

V usage is TRBV10-3 and J usage is TRBJ2-5; TRBD2 matches 9 bases. The CDR3 has 15 amino acids. CDR1 ENHRY and CDR2 SYGVKD come from the germline V gene. V gave up 2 bases and J gave up 2 bases; unmatched junction bases: 3. The CDR3: CAISETSGQQETQYF. The CDR3 nucleotides read TGTGCCATCAGTGAGACTAGCGGGCAACAAGAGACCCAGTACTTC.

As DNA, the CDR3 is TGTGCCATCAGCGAAGGGACTACCGGAACAGGGCAGTACTTC. It specifies CAISEGTTGTGQYF. This rearrangement joins TRBV10-3 to TRBJ2-7; 7 bases are a match to TRBD2. The CDR3 runs to 14 residues. In germline, CDR1 is ENHRY, CDR2 SYGVKD. V trimming: 6 bases; J trimming: 9 bases; junction bases outside the gene matches: 14.

V usage is TRBV28 and J usage is TRBJ2-2; maybe TRBD1 (6 bases). CDR1 is MDHEN, CDR2 SYDVKM, per germline. Trimming cost V 6 bases and J 6 bases, with 17 bases left between them. CDR3 length: 15 residues. CDR3 nucleotides: TGTGCCAGCAGGCCACAGGGCGGCCTCGCCGGGGAGCTGTTTTTT. This sequence encodes CASRPQGGLAGELFF.

This chain links TRBV5-5 with TRBJ2-3; D is possibly TRBD2 (5 bases). V dropped 4 bases and J dropped 4 bases, with 16 bases sitting between them. In germline, CDR1 is SGHKS, CDR2 YYEKEE (reference sequence). The CDR3 has 15 residues. The CDR3 bases are TGTGCCAGCAGCCCCTCAACTAGTTATCCAGATACGCAGTATTTT. This gives the protein CASSPSTSYPDTQYF. The full variable domain, with the rest looked up from reference TRBV5-5 and TRBJ2-3, is DAGVTQSPTHLIKTRGQQVTLRCSPISGHKSVSWYQQVLGQGPQFIFQYYEKEERGRGNFPDRFSARQFPNYSSELNVNALLLGDSALYLCASSPSTSYPDTQYFGPGTRLTVL.

The chain links TRBV5-1 to TRBJ2-3; 9 positions agree with TRBD2. This CDR3 is 17 amino acids long. V was clipped by 4 bases and J by 1 base; unmatched bases: 10. Germline V lookup: CDR1 SGHRS, CDR2 YFSETQ. The CDR3 bases are TGCGCCAGCAGCCCCGGGTTCAAGCGGGAGGGCACAGATACGCAGTATTTT. Translated, it gives CASSPGFKREGTDTQYF.

The chain is built from TRBV4-3 and TRBJ1-2, with TRBD1 as a possible D gene (6 bases). CDR1 LGHNA and CDR2 YSLEER come from the germline V gene. V lost 0 bases and J 4 bases, leaving 9 bases between the germline ends. The CDR3 has 14 residues. The CDR3 DNA follows: TGCGCCAGCAGCCAAGAACAGGGCGGCTATGGCTACACCTTC. Its translation is CASSQEQGGYGYTF.

The chain uses TRBV19 and TRBJ2-7; D remains unclear. The CDR3 consists of 15 residues. V was clipped by 3 bases and J by 3 bases, with 15 bases between them. Germline V gene lookup returns CDR1 LNHDA and CDR2 SQIVND (reference sequence). The CDR3 spells CASSIRVGLNYEQYF. CDR3 DNA sequence: TGTGCCAGTAGTATTAGGGTAGGCCTGAACTACGAGCAGTACTTC.

The V gene is TRBV7-9, the J gene TRBJ2-2; 8 positions match TRBD1. V dropped 3 bases and J dropped 10; count of bases not matched to a gene: 7. This CDR3 region has 14 residues. Germline lookup yields CDR1 SEHNR and CDR2 FQNEAQ (reference sequence). DNA for the CDR3: TGTGCCAGCAGCTTCGGACAGGGTGAGGCGGAGCTGTTTTTT. Its translation is CASSFGQGEAELFF.

This chain joins TRBV6-1 and TRBJ1-1, with a weak D call TRBD1 (5 bases). The germline V and J ends were trimmed by 6 bases and 3 bases, with 14 bases remaining between them. Looked up from germline, CDR1 is MNHNS and CDR2 is SASEGT. This CDR3 is 14 amino acids long. The CDR3 region has the DNA TGTGCCAGCAGCCGAGGGGCCTGGGACACTGAAGCTTTCTTT. Amino acids: CASSRGAWDTEAFF.

CDR3 protein: CASSGVIGVAGELFF. The CDR3 DNA follows: TGTGCCAGCAGTGGGGTGATAGGAGTAGCCGGGGAGCTGTTTTTT. The chain recombines TRBV6-1 with TRBJ2-2; D is unresolved. CDR1 and CDR2 (germline): MNHNS, SASEGT. CDR3 length: 15 residues. Trimming stripped 4 bases from V and 6 bases from J, with 15 bases between.

V usage is TRBV2 and J usage is TRBJ1-1; 10 bases line up with TRBD1. Trimming cost V 7 bases and J 1 base; bases outside gene matches: 3. The germline gives CDR1 SNHLY, CDR2 FYNNEI. CDR3 length: 14 amino acids. DNA of the CDR3: TGTGCCAGCACCGGGACAGGGGCGAACACTGAAGCTTTCTTT. The encoded protein is CASTGTGANTEAFF.

This chain uses TRBV7-9 with TRBJ2-7; 8 bases agree with TRBD1. The junction had 8 bases not matched to a gene; V was cut back by 2 bases and J by 5 bases. The germline V gene encodes CDR1 SEHNR and CDR2 FQNEAQ (reference sequence). The CDR3 sequence is 15 residues long. DNA of the CDR3: TGTGCCAGCAGCTTATACTCTGCAGGGGGCCACGAGCAGTACTTC. Encoded protein: CASSLYSAGGHEQYF.

About this clone: This CDR3 is also generated by other DNA sequences in the sample. The chain is built from TRBV30 and TRBJ1-2; D is unclear. Trimming stripped 5 bases from V and 6 bases from J, with 10 bases between. Germline loops: CDR1 GTSNPN, CDR2 SVGIG (reference sequence). The CDR3 is 11 amino acids. The CDR3 protein is CAWSPRDGYTF. The CDR3 DNA sequence: TGTGCCTGGTCGCCCCGGGATGGCTACACCTTC. The whole variable domain, filled in from reference TRBV30 and TRBJ1-2, reads SQTIHQWPATLVQPVGSPLSLECTVEGTSNPNLYWYRQAAGRGLQLLFYSVGIGQISSEVPQNLSASRPQDRQFILSSKKLLLSDSGFYLCAWSPRDGYTFGSGTRLTVV.

The chain couples TRBV7-2 to TRBJ2-3, with D maybe TRBD1 (6 bases). This CDR3 has 14 amino acids. V was trimmed by 5 bases and J by 3 bases, leaving 12 bases between them. Germline V gene sequence: CDR1 SGHTA, CDR2 FQGNSA. The CDR3: CASSEDSGTDTQYF. CDR3 in DNA: TGTGCCAGCAGCGAGGACAGTGGGACAGATACGCAGTATTTT.

This chain joins TRBV28 and TRBJ2-3, with D possibly being TRBD2 (7 bases). The CDR3 spans 14 residues. V was shortened by 7 bases and J by 3 bases, with 14 bases between the two germline ends. Germline V CDR1 and CDR2: MDHEN, SYDVKM. The CDR3 sequence is CASTWGGPTDTQYF. The CDR3 DNA follows: TGTGCCAGCACCTGGGGGGGGCCGACAGATACGCAGTATTTT.

The chain uses TRBV10-3 and TRBJ2-5, with D uncertain. Trimming shortened V by 2 bases and J by 1 base, and 11 bases separated the two germline ends. The CDR3 is 15 amino acids. Germline values: CDR1 ENHRY, CDR2 SYGVKD. The CDR3 DNA reads TGTGCCATCAGTGAGCTTGGTGTAGTCCAAGAGACCCAGTACTTC. It encodes CAISELGVVQETQYF.

The chain recombines TRBV7-2 with TRBJ2-7; D possibly corresponds to TRBD2 (5 bases). There are 12 residues in the CDR3. CDR1 is SGHTA, CDR2 FQGNSA, per germline. Trimming left V 6 bases short and J 5 bases short, with 11 bases between. The DNA for the CDR3 is TGTGCCAGCAGGGACCTCGGGGACGAGCAGTACTTC. It translates to CASRDLGDEQYF.

This rearrangement joins TRBV9 to TRBJ1-2, with TRBD1 matching 8 bases. Germline values: CDR1 SGDLS, CDR2 YYNGEE. J was trimmed by 9 bases and V by 4 bases; bases with no gene match: 14. The CDR3 sequence is 15 residues long. The CDR3 loop reads CASSFGGQGGSSYTF. The CDR3 nucleotides read TGTGCCAGCAGCTTCGGCGGACAGGGAGGGTCTAGCTACACCTTC.

The chain joins TRBV18 to TRBJ1-2; 8 positions match TRBD1. From germline, CDR1 is KGHSH and CDR2 LQKENI. The V gene end was trimmed by 3 bases and the J gene end by 3 bases; junction bases not matched to a gene: 6. This CDR3 is built from 15 residues. DNA for the CDR3: TGTGCCAGCTCACCGACAGGGGCGTATGACTATGGCTACACCTTC. Its translation is CASSPTGAYDYGYTF.

Here the CDR3 DNA reads TGTGCCAGCAGCGTAGGTGACAGCTCTGGGGCCAACGTCCTGACTTTC. Translated, it gives CASSVGDSSGANVLTF. The chain combines TRBV9 with TRBJ2-6; a weak D match, TRBD1 (5 bases). The germline V gene has CDR1 SGDLS and CDR2 YYNGEE. The CDR3 is 16 amino acids. The ends were cut back, 0 bases at V and 0 bases at J, with 7 bases in the middle.

This sequence joins TRBV28 and TRBJ2-6, with no clear D. V was pared by 6 bases and J by 0 bases, with 6 bases between. This CDR3 has 14 amino acids. Germline CDR1 reads MDHEN; CDR2 reads SYDVKM. CDR3 region: CASSRLSGANVLTF. In nucleotides, the CDR3 is TGTGCCAGCAGCCGGCTCTCTGGGGCCAACGTCCTGACTTTC.

The chain links TRBV28 to TRBJ1-2, with D possibly being TRBD1 (6 bases). The CDR3 has 14 residues. In germline, CDR1 is MDHEN, CDR2 SYDVKM. Trimming removed 6 bases at V and 4 bases at J, with 15 bases between. CDR3 bases: TGTGCCAGCAGCCGACAGGCGCCTTTCTATGGCTACACCTTC. It specifies CASSRQAPFYGYTF.

This sequence joins TRBV5-6 and TRBJ2-1, with 8 bases fitting TRBD1. After removal of 4 bases from V and 4 bases from J, the junction contained 4 bases not matched to a gene. The CDR3 extends over 14 amino acids. The V gene's germline CDR1 is SGHDT and CDR2 YYEEEE. CDR3 amino acids: CASSAGQGYNEQFF. The CDR3 DNA reads TGTGCCAGCAGCGCTGGACAGGGATACAATGAGCAGTTCTTC.

V usage is TRBV5-1 and J usage is TRBJ1-1; no reliable D call. Trimming pared 1 base from V and 4 bases from J, leaving 14 bases between. This CDR3 has 15 residues. Germline CDR1 is SGHRS and CDR2 is YFSETQ. CDR3: CASSLQGPAGTEAFF. The DNA of the CDR3 is TGCGCCAGCAGCTTGCAAGGACCGGCGGGCACTGAAGCTTTCTTT.

The chain combines TRBV23-1 with TRBJ2-2; D is perhaps TRBD1 or TRBD2 (6 bases each). TRBV23-1 is recorded as an ORF, its role being uncertain. V lost 6 bases to trimming and J lost 4 bases, with 18 bases between them. This CDR3 comprises 16 residues. The CDR3 DNA reads TGCGCCAGCAGAGCCCCGAGGGGGGATTTCACCGGGGAGCTGTTTTTT. Protein: CASRAPRGDFTGELFF.